This T cell receptor (beta chain) emerged from a study of Ad26.COV2.S vaccination and SARS-CoV-2 variants. Noted treatment: 19 received Ad26.COV2.S at low or high dose, single or two shots; about 5 received placebo; per-sample allocation not given. Repertoires come from day 63 after the first vaccine or placebo injection. Its platform was an Ad26 vector, and its expressed antigen was Wuhan-strain SARS-CoV-2 spike. General study points: It was vaccine recipients, not placebo recipients, who had the higher spike-specific TCR breadth. Total T cell responses were possibly underestimated by TCR breadth and depth analyses. Considerable breadth of spike-specific CD8+ and CD4+ T cell responses has reportedly been documented following vaccination.

The CDR3 extends over 12 amino acids. V was shortened by 3 bases and J by 8 bases, with 10 bases between the two germline ends. Points on this clone: The antigen remains unidentified.

Profiling relied on immunoSEQ multiplex PCR, and the TCRdb table lists in-frame clones only, not all of them. The repertoire holds around 320,000 clones, with about 82% as singletons. This sequence was found in a person between 18 and 65 years old who received the Ad26.COV2.S COVID-19 vaccine or a placebo. The chain couples TRBV12-3 or TRBV12-4 to TRBJ1-2; D is unresolved. The sample in question was peripheral blood, obtained in a trial of Ad26.COV2.S vaccine versus placebo. CDR3 residues: CASSFTRLGYTF. The CDR3 DNA is TGTGCCAGCAGTTTTACGAGGTTAGGCTACACCTTC.